This T cell receptor beta chain appears in the sequencing data of a study of HIV-infected children after antiretroviral therapy interruption. Study background: Children had CD4+ above 500, viral load below 50 copies/ml, either treatment arm. Interruption-arm samples span weeks 0, 12, interruption end (24 or 48), and about 3 years post-study. Study findings and constraints: Sorted CD45RA+ naive cells might include minor non-naive CD45RA+ cells.

This clonotype has a count of ten or more. The antigen is not known. The TCR library was built from RNA with a 3' RACE protocol and unique molecular identifiers. TCRdb redid the calling of the 3' RACE reads with MiXCR, one entry per CDR3 protein. The table has about 50,000 distinct CDR3 sequences, 4.3% seen once. Stated treatment: PENTA 11 planned treatment interruption arm or continuous ART arm. From thawed PBMCs, naive CD4+ CD45RA+ CD45RO- T cells were sorted. The germline gives CDR1 SEHNR, CDR2 FQNEAQ (reference sequence). The length of the CDR3 is 14 residues. Trimming pared 2 bases from V and 5 bases from J, leaving 10 bases between.

This sequence originates from a pool of human donors with HIV. The chain has TRBV7-9 and TRBJ1-5; D is perhaps TRBD1 (6 bases). This sample comprised CD45RA+ CD4+ T cells from PBMCs, pooled from several time points, obtained from a donor given antiretroviral therapy, either interrupted or continuous. Stated subset: naive CD4+ CD45RA+ CD45RO- T cells. CDR3 protein: CASSLLRGDQPQHF. The CDR3 DNA reads as TGTGCCAGCAGCTTACTGAGGGGGGATCAGCCCCAGCATTTT.